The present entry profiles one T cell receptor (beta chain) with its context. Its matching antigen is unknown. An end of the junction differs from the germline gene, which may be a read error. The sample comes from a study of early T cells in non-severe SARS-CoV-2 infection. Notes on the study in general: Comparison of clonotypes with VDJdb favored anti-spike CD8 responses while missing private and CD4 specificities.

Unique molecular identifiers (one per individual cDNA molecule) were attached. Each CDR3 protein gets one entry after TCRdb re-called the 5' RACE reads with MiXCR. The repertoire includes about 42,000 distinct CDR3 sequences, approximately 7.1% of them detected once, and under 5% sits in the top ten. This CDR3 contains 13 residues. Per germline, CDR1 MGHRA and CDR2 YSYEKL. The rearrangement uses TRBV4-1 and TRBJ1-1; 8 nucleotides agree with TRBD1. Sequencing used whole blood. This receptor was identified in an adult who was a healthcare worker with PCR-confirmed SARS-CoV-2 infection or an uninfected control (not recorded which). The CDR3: CASSQDRGRGRRF. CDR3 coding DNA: TGCGCCAGCAGCCAAGATCGGGGCAGGGGGCGACGCTTT.